Following are 20 T cell receptor beta chains from one sample sequenced in a study of PD-L1 blockade in urothelial cancer. Method: immunoSEQ multiplex PCR; TCRdb's copy keeps in-frame clones and lacks some. The sample lists more than 95,000 clones, roughly 91% occurring once. Indicated time point: peripheral blood 6 weeks after treatment start. The source material was PBMCs, sampled around atezolizumab (anti-PD-L1) treatment. The source of these receptors is a man aged 55 to 70 with urothelial cancer.

This chain joins TRBV6-1 and TRBJ1-5; 9 positions match TRBD1. CDR1 is MNHNS, CDR2 SASEGT, per germline. The J segment lost 5 bases and the V segment lost 7 bases, leaving 9 bases of the junction unmatched. The CDR3 loop spans 15 amino acids. CDR3 bases: TGTGCCAGCAACCCCGGGACAGGGATGGATCAGCCCCAGCATTTT. Its translation: CASNPGTGMDQPQHF.

The genes are TRBV7-8 and TRBJ2-5; TRBD2 aligns across 7 bases. V lost 5 bases and J lost 2; bases outside the gene matches: 8. Per the germline V gene, CDR1 is SGHVS and CDR2 is FQNEAQ. The CDR3 sequence is 15 residues long. CDR3 sequence reads: CASSPPSGVQETQYF. The CDR3 nucleotides are TGTGCCAGCAGCCCCCCGAGCGGGGTTCAAGAGACCCAGTACTTC.

The rearrangement links TRBV19 to TRBJ1-2; D is perhaps TRBD1 (6 bases). The CDR3 has 14 amino acids. The germline CDR1 and CDR2 sequences are LNHDA and SQIVND (reference sequence). The V and J ends lost 4 bases and 4 bases respectively, with 13 bases between them. CDR3 protein: CASSTDGGSYGYTF. CDR3 in DNA: TGTGCCAGTAGTACTGATGGGGGCAGCTATGGCTACACCTTC.

This chain links TRBV9 with TRBJ2-1, with 8 nucleotides matching TRBD2. Germline trimming cut 0 bases from V and 9 bases from J; bases unmatched to any gene: 8. Germline values: CDR1 SGDLS, CDR2 YYNGEE. CDR3 size: 15 residues. The CDR3 nucleotides read TGTGCCAGCAGCGTAGTAAGCGGGAGAGATGGTGAGCAGTTCTTC. This encodes CASSVVSGRDGEQFF.

This chain uses TRBV27 with TRBJ1-1, with TRBD1 matching 9 bases. Losses at the gene ends were 4 bases for V and 0 bases for J; bases not matched to a gene: 9. Germline V gene data show CDR1 as MNHEY and CDR2 as SMNVEV (reference sequence). The CDR3 consists of 17 residues. The CDR3 here is CASSSLRDRAMNTEAFF. CDR3 in DNA: TGTGCCAGCAGTTCCCTCCGGGACAGGGCTATGAACACTGAAGCTTTCTTT.

The sample holds a few counts of this clone. The chain recombines TRBV30 with TRBJ2-1; 8 bases line up with TRBD2. The CDR3 has 15 residues. Germline V gives CDR1 GTSNPN, CDR2 SVGIG (reference sequence). V shed 0 bases, J shed 6 bases, and the junction held 7 bases outside the gene matches. CDR3 in amino acids: CAWSVLGRALNEQFF. CDR3 DNA: TGTGCCTGGAGTGTACTCGGGAGGGCACTCAATGAGCAGTTCTTC.

This clone has just a few counts. V is TRBV9 and J is TRBJ1-1; D is undetermined. Germline assignment: CDR1 SGDLS and CDR2 YYNGEE. CDR3 length: 13 amino acids. Trimming removed 0 bases from V and 1 base from J, with 4 bases in between. CDR3 DNA sequence: TGTGCCAGCAGCGTAGCTCCGAACACTGAAGCTTTCTTT. It specifies CASSVAPNTEAFF.

The gene calls are TRBV6-6 and TRBJ2-1; TRBD2 might be the D (5 bases). In germline, CDR1 is MNHNY, CDR2 SVGAGI (reference sequence). CDR3 length: 14 residues. Trimming left V 0 bases short and J 4 bases short, with 7 bases between. The CDR3 DNA sequence: TGTGCCAGCAGTTACTCGACGGGGTACAATGAGCAGTTCTTC. As protein: CASSYSTGYNEQFF.

In this sample, this clone turned up once. The chain employs TRBV28 and TRBJ2-3; 8 nucleotides line up with TRBD2. Trimming took 7 bases from V and 4 from J; bases not matched to a gene: 7. The germline V gene encodes CDR1 MDHEN and CDR2 SYDVKM. The CDR3 length is 14 residues. The CDR3 DNA follows: TGTGCCAGCATCCGCGGGGGGCGGGCAGATACGCAGTATTTT. Protein sequence: CASIRGGRADTQYF.

The chain has TRBV7-9 and TRBJ1-3; 9 nucleotides align to TRBD1. V lost 5 bases, J lost 4 bases, and 6 bases stayed unmatched. CDR3 size: 15 residues. Germline V lookup: CDR1 SEHNR, CDR2 FQNEAQ (reference sequence). CDR3 loop: CASSPGQGRGNTIYF. The CDR3 bases are TGTGCCAGCAGCCCCGGACAGGGGAGGGGAAACACCATATATTTT.

This clone was counted a few times. V and J are TRBV7-3 and TRBJ1-1; 7 nucleotides line up with TRBD1. The CDR3 loop spans 15 amino acids. After removal of 4 bases from V and 4 bases from J, the junction contained 9 bases not matched to a gene. Germline V gene data show CDR1 as SGHTA and CDR2 as FQGTGA. The CDR3 spells CASSSRQGMGTEAFF. DNA for the CDR3: TGTGCCAGCAGCTCTCGACAGGGTATGGGCACTGAAGCTTTCTTT.

This clone was seen only a few times. V and J are TRBV30 and TRBJ2-7, with TRBD2 as a possible D gene (5 bases). The CDR3 covers 12 residues. V lost 4 bases, J lost 6 bases, and 13 bases lay in between. The germline V gene has CDR1 GTSNPN and CDR2 SVGIG (reference sequence). The CDR3: CAWTRPGLEQYF. As DNA, the CDR3 is TGTGCCTGGACACGTCCCGGACTCGAGCAGTACTTC.

This chain links TRBV9 with TRBJ1-6; D may be TRBD1 (6 bases). Trimming stripped 7 bases from V and 10 bases from J, with 15 bases between. CDR3 length equals 13 residues. The germline V gene has CDR1 SGDLS and CDR2 YYNGEE. The CDR3 DNA sequence: TGTGCCAGCTCGCAAGGGGGTCTCTCACCCCTCCACTTT. Its protein product is CASSQGGLSPLHF.

This sequence joins TRBV10-1 and TRBJ1-6; 9 positions agree with TRBD1. The CDR3 has 12 residues. V lost 9 bases to trimming and J lost 8 bases; unmatched junction nucleotides: 2. The germline V gene has CDR1 WNHNN and CDR2 SYGVQD (reference sequence). The CDR3 is CARGQGDSPLHF. CDR3 DNA: TGCGCCAGGGGACAGGGAGATTCACCCCTCCACTTT.

V and J are TRBV19 and TRBJ2-2, with a possible D match to TRBD1 (5 bases). The germline V gene has CDR1 LNHDA and CDR2 SQIVND (reference sequence). Trimming stripped 0 bases from V and 1 base from J, with 6 bases between. CDR3 length: 15 amino acids. The CDR3 reads CASSIDGQNTGELFF. In DNA form, the CDR3 reads TGTGCCAGTAGTATAGATGGACAGAACACCGGGGAGCTGTTTTTT. The full variable domain, in which reference TRBV19 and TRBJ2-2 provide the parts outside the CDR3, is DGGITQSPKYLFRKEGQNVTLSCEQNLNHDAMYWYRQDPGQGLRLIYYSQIVNDFQKGDIAEGYSVSREKKESFPLTVTSAQKNPTAFYLCASSIDGQNTGELFFGEGSRLTVL.

The chain carries TRBV19 and TRBJ1-3; D is uncertain. This CDR3 contains 15 residues. Germline CDR1 reads LNHDA; CDR2 reads SQIVND (reference sequence). The V and J ends lost 6 bases and 0 bases respectively, with 12 bases between them. This chain's CDR3 is CASSLVFSSGNTIYF. CDR3 in DNA: TGTGCCAGTAGCCTTGTCTTTAGCTCTGGAAACACCATATATTTT.

This rearrangement joins TRBV11-2 to TRBJ2-7; TRBD1 agrees at 8 bases. After removal of 7 bases from V and 3 bases from J, the junction contained 14 bases not matched to a gene. Germline CDR1 is SGHAT and CDR2 is FQNNGV. This CDR3 spans 16 amino acids. This CDR3 reads CASTNQGAGPIYEQYF. CDR3 nucleotides: TGTGCCAGCACGAACCAGGGGGCAGGGCCCATCTACGAGCAGTACTTC.

The rearrangement links TRBV5-1 to TRBJ2-5; TRBD2 matches 8 bases. J gave up 5 bases and V 3 bases, and 15 bases lay outside the gene matches. Per the germline V gene, CDR1 is SGHRS and CDR2 is YFSETQ. The CDR3 consists of 17 residues. The CDR3 DNA reads TGCGCCAGCAGCTCGGGGGGGCAGGGGACCGCCGGTGAGACCCAGTACTTC. Translation: CASSSGGQGTAGETQYF. Full variable domain (rest looked up from reference TRBV5-1 and TRBJ2-5): KAGVTQTPRYLIKTRGQQVTLSCSPISGHRSVSWYQQTPGQGLQFLFEYFSETQRNKGNFPGRFSGRQFSNSRSEMNVSTLELGDSALYLCASSSGGQGTAGETQYFGPGTRLLVL.

The gene calls are TRBV7-9 and TRBJ1-1; TRBD1 might be the D (5 bases). The length of the CDR3 is 15 residues. The V end was cut by 5 bases, the J end by 5 bases, with 18 bases between. The germline CDR1 and CDR2 sequences are SEHNR and FQNEAQ (reference sequence). The CDR3 DNA reads as TGTGCCAGCAGCCCGCGTGTAGGGGTTGGGACTGAAGCTTTCTTT. This encodes CASSPRVGVGTEAFF. Combining the CDR3 with reference TRBV7-9 and TRBJ1-1 gives the whole variable domain DTGVSQNPRHKITKRGQNVTFRCDPISEHNRLYWYRQTLGQGPEFLTYFQNEAQLEKSRLLSDRFSAERPKGSFSTLEIQRTEQGDSAMYLCASSPRVGVGTEAFFGQGTRLTVV.

The chain employs TRBV30 and TRBJ1-5; no clear D. The V gene lost 4 bases and the J gene lost 7 bases, with 14 bases spanning the gap. Germline V lookup: CDR1 GTSNPN, CDR2 SVGIG (reference sequence). The CDR3 contains 13 residues. CDR3 region: CAWNLEEGQPQHF. Written as DNA, the CDR3 is TGTGCCTGGAACCTCGAGGAAGGCCAGCCCCAGCATTTT.